A single sample is the source of the 10 T cell receptor beta chains below, sequenced in a study of blood T cell repertoires in COVID-19. Profiled with immunoSEQ multiplex PCR; TCRdb holds only in-frame clones, not every one. In the table there are 150,000 to 200,000 clones, over 75% of which are singletons. The sequenced sample consisted of peripheral blood. Receptors were obtained from a man in his forties with active or convalescent COVID-19.

This chain connects TRBV7-2 to TRBJ1-1; 9 bases line up with TRBD1. The CDR3 is 17 amino acids. Germline CDR1 reads SGHTA; CDR2 reads FQGNSA. Unmatched junction bases numbered 15, after V lost 4 bases and J lost 6 bases. The CDR3 loop is CASSSSPGTGKGPEAFF. The CDR3 DNA sequence: TGTGCCAGCAGCTCGAGTCCCGGGACAGGGAAGGGGCCTGAAGCTTTCTTT.

This chain connects TRBV9 to TRBJ1-2; D remains unclear. Trimming left V 0 bases short and J 0 bases short, with 9 bases between. The CDR3 is made up of 15 amino acids. Germline V lookup: CDR1 SGDLS, CDR2 YYNGEE. CDR3 region: CASSVAETSNYGYTF. As DNA, the CDR3 is TGTGCCAGCAGCGTAGCTGAGACTTCTAACTATGGCTACACCTTC.

This clone appeared a single time. The V gene is TRBV11-2, the J gene TRBJ1-2, with a tentative D call TRBD1 (6 bases). The V gene lost 5 bases and the J gene lost 0 bases, with 10 bases spanning the gap. Germline CDR1 SGHAT, CDR2 FQNNGV. The CDR3 totals 14 residues. The CDR3 nucleotides are TGTGCCAGCAGCCCCGCAGGGGCTAACTATGGCTACACCTTC. Its translation: CASSPAGANYGYTF. Based on the CDR3 plus reference TRBV11-2 and TRBJ1-2, the full variable domain is EAGVAQSPRYKIIEKRQSVAFWCNPISGHATLYWYQQILGQGPKLLIQFQNNGVVDDSQLPKDRFSAERLKGVDSTLKIQPAKLEDSAVYLCASSPAGANYGYTFGSGTRLTVV.

This rearrangement joins TRBV9 to TRBJ2-3; TRBD1 aligns across 8 bases. From germline, CDR1 is SGDLS and CDR2 YYNGEE. Losses at the gene ends were 3 bases for V and 0 bases for J; bases not matched to a gene: 6. This CDR3 comprises 16 residues. In DNA form, the CDR3 reads TGTGCCAGCAGCGAACAGGGGGGATCTAGCACAGATACGCAGTATTTT. The encoded protein is CASSEQGGSSTDTQYF. The full variable domain, its missing parts supplied by reference TRBV9 and TRBJ2-3, is DSGVTQTPKHLITATGQRVTLRCSPRSGDLSVYWYQQSLDQGLQFLIQYYNGEERAKGNILERFSAQQFPDLHSELNLSSLELGDSALYFCASSEQGGSSTDTQYFGPGTRLTVL.

This clone was detected only once. This sequence joins TRBV6-5 and TRBJ2-7; TRBD1 might be the D (5 bases). This CDR3 has 14 residues. V lost 0 bases, J lost 1 base, and 7 bases lay in between. Germline CDR1 reads MNHEY; CDR2 reads SVGAGI. The DNA for the CDR3 is TGTGCCAGCAGTTACTCGGCAGGGTCCTACGAGCAGTACTTC. Encoded protein: CASSYSAGSYEQYF.

The V call is TRBV2, the J call TRBJ1-3; 8 positions agree with TRBD1. Germline assignment: CDR1 SNHLY and CDR2 FYNNEI. The length of the CDR3 is 15 residues. With V trimmed by 3 bases and J by 6 bases, 7 bases remained unmatched. CDR3 in DNA: TGTGCCAGCAGTGAGGACAGGGTATCAGCAAACACCATATATTTT. It is translated as CASSEDRVSANTIYF.

The chain recombines TRBV27 with TRBJ1-2, with 8 bases fitting TRBD1. V dropped 4 bases and J dropped 3; count of bases not matched to a gene: 7. Germline V lookup: CDR1 MNHEY, CDR2 SMNVEV (reference sequence). CDR3 length: 15 residues. The DNA of the CDR3 is TGTGCCAGCAGTTCACGACAGGGGACTTACTATGGCTACACCTTC. It encodes CASSSRQGTYYGYTF.

V gene TRBV6-5 combines with J gene TRBJ2-5; weak D call: TRBD1 (6 bases). The CDR3 sequence is 15 residues long. In germline, CDR1 is MNHEY, CDR2 SVGAGI. V lost 6 bases and J lost 6, with 20 bases in between. CDR3 bases: TGTGCCAGCAGAGAGTACCACAACAGGGTGAAGACCCAGTACTTC. This sequence encodes CASREYHNRVKTQYF.

V usage is TRBV4-1 and J usage is TRBJ2-1; D is possibly TRBD2 (6 bases). Trimming shortened V by 1 base and J by 6 bases, and 7 bases separated the two germline ends. The CDR3 sequence is 13 residues long. Looked up from germline, CDR1 is MGHRA and CDR2 is YSYEKL. CDR3 coding DNA: TGCGCCAGCAGCCAAGGGAGGGGCAATGAGCAGTTCTTC. This sequence encodes CASSQGRGNEQFF.

This rearrangement joins TRBV2 to TRBJ1-5; D remains unclear. V lost 4 bases and J lost 5, with 6 bases in between. The CDR3 runs to 12 residues. Germline CDR1 reads SNHLY; CDR2 reads FYNNEI. The CDR3: CASSGGDQPQHF. The CDR3 DNA reads TGTGCCAGCAGTGGCGGGGATCAGCCCCAGCATTTT.